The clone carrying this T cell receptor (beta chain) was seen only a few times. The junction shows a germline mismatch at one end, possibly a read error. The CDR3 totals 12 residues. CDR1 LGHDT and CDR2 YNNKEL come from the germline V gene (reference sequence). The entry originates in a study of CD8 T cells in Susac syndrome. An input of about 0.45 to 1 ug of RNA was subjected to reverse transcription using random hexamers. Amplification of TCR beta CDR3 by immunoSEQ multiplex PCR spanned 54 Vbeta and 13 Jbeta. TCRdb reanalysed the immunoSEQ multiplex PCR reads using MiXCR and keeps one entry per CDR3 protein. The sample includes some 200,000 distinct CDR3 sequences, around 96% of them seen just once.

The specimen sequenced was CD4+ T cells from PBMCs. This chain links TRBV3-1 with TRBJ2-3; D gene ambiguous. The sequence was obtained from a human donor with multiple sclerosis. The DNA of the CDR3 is TGCGCCAGCAGCCAAGACACAGATACGCAGTATTTT. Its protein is CASSQDTDTQYF.